The T cell receptor beta chain described here comes from a study of regulatory T cells in long-lasting Graves disease. This clonotype was seen ten or more times. The antigen is not known. Study results and caveats: Lower TCR diversity was seen in persistent Graves' patients than in newly diagnosed ones. The number of shared public clonotypes was higher in persistent patients (roughly 3,000) than new patients (around 890).

Both iRepertoire HTBI primers and Arm-PCR of CDR3 regions were used to build the TCR beta libraries. TCRdb reprocessed the multiplex PCR reads with MiXCR, giving one entry per CDR3 protein. The table lists around 420,000 distinct CDR3 sequences, about a sixth of them singletons. Time point noted: newly diagnosed GD, antithyroid drugs for less than 3 months. Generation of the TCR library employed RNA extracted from PBMCs. Germline lookup yields CDR1 DFQATT and CDR2 SNEGSKA (reference sequence). The length of the CDR3 is 17 residues. V lost 3 bases to trimming and J lost 2 bases, with 20 bases between them.

Sequenced here: peripheral blood mononuclear cells (PBMCs), sampled at new diagnosis, from a patient treated with antithyroid drugs. This chain connects TRBV20-1 to TRBJ1-5; D remains ambiguous. This receptor was taken from a female donor with Graves disease. This CDR3 reads CSARGRKDLFGNQPQHF. The DNA for the CDR3 is TGCAGTGCTAGGGGGAGGAAGGACCTTTTTGGCAATCAGCCCCAGCATTTT.